The present entry profiles one T cell receptor (beta chain) with its context. Its matching antigen is unknown. This sample's treatment: approximately 9-day PBMC culture with coronavirus spike peptide pools or control peptides (ViraFEST assay). The Oncomine TCR Beta short-read assay sequenced DNA from cultured CD4+ T cells. The template was genomic DNA from cultured CD4+ T cells. MiXCR, applied by TCRdb to the PCR reads, yields one record per CDR3 protein. Counted here are over 8,500 distinct CDR3 sequences, roughly 26% occurring once; the ten biggest clones make up roughly an eighth. Germline CDR1 MDHEN, CDR2 SYDVKM. The CDR3 runs to 16 residues. After removal of 8 bases from V and 1 base from J, the junction contained 11 bases not matched to a gene. This entry is derived from a study of vaccination and CD4 T cells after COVID-19. Study background: Overlapping spike peptides of SARS-CoV-2, HCoV-NL63, HCoV-OC43 and HCoV-229E were used, and cells were stimulated with them.

This receptor was taken from a human donor who had recovered from COVID-19. This chain joins TRBV28 and TRBJ2-3; TRBD2 agrees at 8 bases. Material: CD4+ T cells from blood, cultured in vitro, obtained after SARS-CoV-2 vaccination. The CDR3, as DNA: TGTGCCAGCGTCGTGGCGGGGGGCCAACGCACAGATACGCAGTATTTT. It yields the protein CASVVAGGQRTDTQYF. Based on the CDR3 plus reference TRBV28 and TRBJ2-3, the full variable domain is DVKVTQSSRYLVKRTGEKVFLECVQDMDHENMFWYRQDPGLGLRLIYFSYDVKMKEKGDIPEGYSVSREKKERFSLILESASTNQTSMYLCASVVAGGQRTDTQYFGPGTRLTVL.